These T cell receptor beta chains were read from a single sample in a study of blood T cell repertoires in COVID-19. Method: immunoSEQ multiplex PCR; TCRdb's copy keeps in-frame clones and lacks some. The repertoire includes approximately 210,000 clones, roughly 85% of them detected once, and 2% to 3% sits in the top ten. The sequenced material came from peripheral blood. Receptors were obtained from a woman aged 40 to 50 with active or convalescent COVID-19. Each CDR3 is given with its conserved first and last residue. Fields, in order: clone size, V gene, D gene, J gene, CDR3 protein, CDR3 DNA. The D gene is left open where the match is weak. Clone size is not always given. Where it is, it says once, few, many or a class for expanded clones.

size: .; V: TRBV27; D: TRBD1; J: TRBJ1-1; CDR3: CASSGGQGRGTEAFF; DNA: TGTGCCAGCAGTGGGGGACAGGGGAGAGGCACTGAAGCTTTCTTT
size: .; V: TRBV6-2/TRBV6-3; D: TRBD1; J: TRBJ2-2; CDR3: CASSWEFRQGSRPGELFF; DNA: TGTGCCAGCAGTTGGGAGTTTAGACAGGGGTCCCGACCGGGGGAGCTGTTTTTT
size: once; V: TRBV30; D: TRBD1; J: TRBJ1-2; CDR3: CAWRTPNRGVGGYTF; DNA: TGTGCCTGGAGGACCCCAAACAGGGGGGTGGGGGGCTACACCTTC
size: few; V: TRBV5-6; D: .; J: TRBJ1-2; CDR3: CASSLGVPYGYTF; DNA: TGTGCCAGCAGCTTAGGGGTTCCCTATGGCTACACCTTC
size: .; V: TRBV6-5; D: TRBD1; J: TRBJ1-1; CDR3: CASSLQGANTEAFF; DNA: TGTGCCAGCAGTTTACAGGGGGCAAACACTGAAGCTTTCTTT
size: .; V: TRBV9; D: .; J: TRBJ2-3; CDR3: CASSVRQSTDTQYF; DNA: TGTGCCAGCAGCGTACGACAGAGCACAGATACGCAGTATTTT
size: .; V: TRBV7-6; D: TRBD2; J: TRBJ2-2; CDR3: CASSARLAGGNTGELFF; DNA: TGTGCCAGCAGCGCAAGACTAGCGGGGGGGAACACCGGGGAGCTGTTTTTT
size: .; V: TRBV4-3; D: .; J: TRBJ2-3; CDR3: CASSQVLHRETDTQYF; DNA: TGCGCCAGCAGCCAAGTTTTACACAGGGAGACAGATACGCAGTATTTT
size: few; V: TRBV12-2; D: .; J: TRBJ2-7; CDR3: CASRFRDKTYEQYF; DNA: TGTGCAAGTCGCTTCCGGGACAAAACCTACGAGCAGTACTTC
size: once; V: TRBV3-1/TRBV3-2; D: .; J: TRBJ2-3; CDR3: CASSPLERGTDTQYF; DNA: TGTGCCAGCAGCCCCCTCGAGCGGGGCACAGATACGCAGTATTTT
size: once; V: TRBV27; D: .; J: TRBJ2-1; CDR3: CASSFSTSGQFF; DNA: TGTGCCAGCAGTTTCTCCACGTCAGGGCAGTTCTTC
size: once; V: TRBV10-1; D: TRBD2; J: TRBJ2-2; CDR3: CASSRGLAGITGELFF; DNA: TGCGCCAGCAGTCGGGGCCTAGCGGGAATCACCGGGGAGCTGTTTTTT
size: .; V: TRBV7-9; D: TRBD2; J: TRBJ2-5; CDR3: CASSAPGGTSGGGETQYF; DNA: TGTGCCAGCAGCGCACCCGGGGGGACTAGCGGAGGTGGGGAGACCCAGTACTTC
size: .; V: TRBV15; D: .; J: TRBJ1-2; CDR3: CATSRERTVHGYTF; DNA: TGTGCCACCAGCAGAGAGCGGACAGTTCATGGCTACACCTTC
size: once; V: TRBV24-1; D: .; J: TRBJ1-1; CDR3: CATSDSGHTEAFF; DNA: TGTGCCACCAGTGATTCAGGGCATACTGAAGCTTTCTTT
size: few; V: TRBV7-9; D: TRBD1; J: TRBJ1-1; CDR3: CASSLDPGQGTEAFF; DNA: TGTGCCAGCAGCTTAGACCCGGGACAGGGCACTGAAGCTTTCTTT
size: once; V: TRBV19; D: .; J: TRBJ1-4; CDR3: CASSPHRAEKLFF; DNA: TGTGCCAGTAGTCCTCACAGGGCTGAAAAACTGTTTTTT
size: .; V: TRBV7-9; D: .; J: TRBJ1-6; CDR3: CASSLAFHIQGYNSPLHF; DNA: TGTGCCAGCAGCTTAGCGTTCCATATACAGGGCTATAATTCACCCCTCCACTTT
size: .; V: TRBV4-1; D: TRBD2; J: TRBJ2-3; CDR3: CASSQVPSGITDTQYF; DNA: TGCGCCAGCAGCCAAGTCCCTAGCGGAATCACAGATACGCAGTATTTT
size: .; V: TRBV4-1; D: .; J: TRBJ2-3; CDR3: CASSQDGQGTDTQYF; DNA: TGCGCCAGCAGCCAAGATGGGCAGGGCACAGATACGCAGTATTTT
size: .; V: TRBV6-2/TRBV6-3; D: TRBD1; J: TRBJ2-2; CDR3: CASSYSNLDRGNTGELFF; DNA: TGTGCCAGCAGTTACTCGAATTTGGACAGGGGGAACACCGGGGAGCTGTTTTTT
size: .; V: TRBV3-1/TRBV3-2; D: TRBD1; J: TRBJ1-2; CDR3: CASSPGQDGYTF; DNA: TGTGCCAGCAGCCCAGGACAGGATGGCTACACCTTC
size: few; V: TRBV28; D: TRBD1; J: TRBJ1-1; CDR3: CASSLGTGNTEAFF; DNA: TGTGCCAGCAGTTTAGGGACAGGGAACACTGAAGCTTTCTTT
size: once; V: TRBV6-5; D: .; J: TRBJ1-4; CDR3: CASIVGRDNEKLFF; DNA: TGTGCCAGCATCGTAGGACGGGATAATGAAAAACTGTTTTTT
size: .; V: TRBV12-3/TRBV12-4; D: TRBD1; J: TRBJ1-6; CDR3: CASRGQGGAPLHF; DNA: TGTGCCAGCAGGGGACAGGGAGGAGCACCCCTCCACTTT
size: .; V: TRBV12-5; D: TRBD2; J: TRBJ2-3; CDR3: CASGLGTSGSPTDTQYF; DNA: TGTGCTAGTGGTTTGGGGACTAGCGGGAGCCCCACAGATACGCAGTATTTT
size: .; V: TRBV28; D: .; J: TRBJ2-7; CDR3: CASQGLAETYEQYF; DNA: TGTGCCTCCCAGGGGCTAGCGGAAACCTACGAGCAGTACTTC
size: .; V: TRBV13; D: .; J: TRBJ1-5; CDR3: CASSFGVGNQPQHF; DNA: TGTGCCAGCAGCTTCGGAGTAGGCAATCAGCCCCAGCATTTT
size: .; V: TRBV2; D: .; J: TRBJ2-7; CDR3: CASSETGYEQYF; DNA: TGTGCCAGCAGTGAAACGGGCTACGAGCAGTACTTC
size: .; V: TRBV6-5; D: .; J: TRBJ1-1; CDR3: CASSYGAQGMNTEAFF; DNA: TGTGCCAGCAGTTACGGAGCCCAGGGCATGAACACTGAAGCTTTCTTT
size: .; V: TRBV21-1; D: .; J: TRBJ2-3; CDR3: CASSHPWVGADTQYF; DNA: TGTGCCAGCAGCCACCCCTGGGTCGGGGCAGATACGCAGTATTTT
size: .; V: TRBV5-3; D: .; J: TRBJ1-5; CDR3: CARSLGVPRTLSNQPQHF; DNA: TGTGCCAGAAGCTTGGGGGTCCCGCGGACACTTAGCAATCAGCCCCAGCATTTT
size: .; V: TRBV6-4; D: TRBD2; J: TRBJ2-3; CDR3: CASSDFTSDSSTDTQYF; DNA: TGTGCCAGCAGTGACTTTACTAGCGATTCTAGCACAGATACGCAGTATTTT
size: once; V: TRBV7-2; D: TRBD2; J: TRBJ2-1; CDR3: CASSFQGLAVNEQFF; DNA: TGTGCCAGCAGCTTCCAAGGACTAGCGGTAAATGAGCAGTTCTTC
size: once; V: TRBV5-6; D: TRBD1; J: TRBJ1-6; CDR3: CASSQRGQLESYNSPLHF; DNA: TGTGCCAGCAGCCAAAGGGGACAGCTTGAATCCTATAATTCACCCCTCCACTTT
size: .; V: TRBV11-3; D: .; J: TRBJ1-1; CDR3: CASSWEGGSTEAFF; DNA: TGTGCCAGCAGCTGGGAGGGCGGGAGCACTGAAGCTTTCTTT
size: .; V: TRBV5-4; D: TRBD1; J: TRBJ1-1; CDR3: CASSLKTGFEAFF; DNA: TGTGCCAGCAGTCTTAAGACAGGGTTTGAAGCTTTCTTT
size: .; V: TRBV30; D: .; J: TRBJ2-5; CDR3: CAWSVRGSLLQYF; DNA: TGTGCCTGGAGTGTACGTGGCAGTCTTCTCCAGTACTTC
size: .; V: TRBV9; D: .; J: TRBJ2-7; CDR3: CASSVEASRGDEQYF; DNA: TGTGCCAGCAGCGTAGAGGCTTCCCGGGGAGACGAGCAGTACTTC
size: .; V: TRBV28; D: .; J: TRBJ1-6; CDR3: CASSSDRPANSPLHF; DNA: TGTGCCAGCAGTTCCGACAGACCGGCTAATTCACCCCTCCACTTT
size: .; V: TRBV7-2; D: .; J: TRBJ2-1; CDR3: CASSTGQLHNEQFF; DNA: TGTGCCAGCAGCACCGGACAGCTACACAATGAGCAGTTCTTC
size: .; V: TRBV25-1; D: TRBD2; J: TRBJ2-1; CDR3: CASSDRTSGSYNEQFF; DNA: TGTGCCAGCAGTGACAGGACTAGCGGCTCCTACAATGAGCAGTTCTTC
size: .; V: TRBV6-5; D: TRBD1; J: TRBJ1-2; CDR3: CASSRTTGNYGYTF; DNA: TGTGCCAGCAGCAGAACGACAGGGAACTATGGCTACACCTTC
size: .; V: TRBV10-1; D: TRBD1; J: TRBJ2-6; CDR3: CASSEGGQGSGANVLTF; DNA: TGCGCCAGCAGTGAGGGTGGACAGGGCTCTGGGGCCAACGTCCTGACTTTC
size: few; V: TRBV7-9; D: TRBD1; J: TRBJ1-3; CDR3: CASSLGRGVPNTIYF; DNA: TGTGCCAGCAGCTTAGGCAGGGGGGTCCCGAACACCATATATTTT
size: .; V: TRBV6-5; D: .; J: TRBJ2-7; CDR3: CASSSARAYEQYF; DNA: TGTGCCAGCAGTTCCGCCAGGGCCTACGAGCAGTACTTC
size: .; V: TRBV6-1; D: .; J: TRBJ1-4; CDR3: CASSELEEKLFF; DNA: TGTGCCAGCAGTGAACTAGAGGAAAAACTGTTTTTT